Listed here is a single TCR beta chain. These data belong to a study of control samples from healthy donors and cancer patients. Method: immunoSEQ multiplex PCR; TCRdb's copy keeps in-frame clones and lacks some. The sample includes some 140,000 clones, less than 90% of them seen just once. Germline values: CDR1 LGHDT, CDR2 YNNKEL (reference sequence). V dropped 0 bases and J dropped 6 bases, with 11 bases sitting between them. The CDR3 consists of 15 residues. The sequencing input was blood. The clonotype originates from a woman in her twenties or thirties in good health. The gene calls are TRBV3-1 (or the pseudogene TRBV3-2) and TRBJ2-2, with a tentative D call TRBD2 (5 bases). CDR3 in amino acids: CASSQESLAPGELFF. Written as DNA, the CDR3 is TGTGCCAGCAGCCAAGAGAGCCTAGCCCCCGGGGAGCTGTTTTTT.